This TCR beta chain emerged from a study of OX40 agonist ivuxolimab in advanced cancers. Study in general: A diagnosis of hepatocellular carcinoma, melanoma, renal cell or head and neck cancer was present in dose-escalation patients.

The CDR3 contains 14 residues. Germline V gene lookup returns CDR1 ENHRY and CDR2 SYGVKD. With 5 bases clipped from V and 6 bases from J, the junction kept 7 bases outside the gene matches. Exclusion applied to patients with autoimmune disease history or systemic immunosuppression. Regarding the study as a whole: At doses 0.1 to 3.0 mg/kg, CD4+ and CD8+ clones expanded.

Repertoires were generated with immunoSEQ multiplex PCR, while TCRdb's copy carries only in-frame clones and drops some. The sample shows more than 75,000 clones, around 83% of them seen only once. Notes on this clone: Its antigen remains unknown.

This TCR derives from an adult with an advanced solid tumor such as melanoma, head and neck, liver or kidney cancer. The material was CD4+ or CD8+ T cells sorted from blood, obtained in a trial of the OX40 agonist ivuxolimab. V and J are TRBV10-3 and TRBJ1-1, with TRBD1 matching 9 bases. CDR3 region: CAISTTGGASEAFF. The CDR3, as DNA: TGTGCCATCAGTACTACAGGGGGCGCGTCTGAAGCTTTCTTT.